The rows below give T cell receptor beta chains drawn from one sample of a study of Ad26.COV2.S vaccination and SARS-CoV-2 variants. Repertoires were generated with immunoSEQ multiplex PCR, while TCRdb's copy carries only in-frame clones and drops some. The data show roughly 400,000 clones, with around 89% seen just once and 1.9% held by the top ten. Sample: peripheral blood, taken in a trial of Ad26.COV2.S vaccine versus placebo. The origin of the receptors is a person aged 18-60 years who received the Ad26.COV2.S COVID-19 vaccine or a placebo. Each CDR3 is given with its conserved first and last residue. A D gene is named only where the DNA matches it firmly. Clone sizes are given selectively: once, few, many, or a class where the clone is expanded.

abundance,d_gene,v_gene,CDR3aa
few,TRBD1,TRBV7-3,CASSFGQGGSEAFF
.,.,TRBV4-1,CASSQERGSHYGYTF
.,.,TRBV7-8,CASSLAGGGNTIYF
.,.,TRBV28,CASRKPIAFSYEQYF
.,.,TRBV5-1,CASSTGGSSYNEQFF
.,.,TRBV7-9,CASSLVFRTQYF
.,.,TRBV6-1,CASSEFSYEQYF
.,.,TRBV10-1,CASSESGRRTTNEKLFF
.,.,TRBV11-3,CASGQGIDTEAFF
.,TRBD2,TRBV6-4,CASSDRAGAADTQYF
.,.,TRBV4-1,CASSPRTGELFF
.,.,TRBV7-9,CASSSPNQYQETQYF
.,.,TRBV6-5,CASSLKGSSGYGYTF
.,TRBD1,TRBV7-8,CASSLQGGFNQPQHF
.,TRBD2,TRBV7-2,CASSRTLAGGQETQYF
.,.,TRBV6-5,CASRNGNQPQHF
.,TRBD2,TRBV18,CASSPTSGNYEQYF
.,.,TRBV3-1/TRBV3-2,CASSQLGNPNNEQFF
.,.,TRBV10-3,CAISDGETQYF
once,.,TRBV19,CASSSLGGNEQFF
.,TRBD1,TRBV5-4,CASSLGGGGWNSPLHF
.,.,TRBV28,CGLTARLGTEAFF
once,TRBD2,TRBV7-9,CASSPPAGVETQYF
.,.,TRBV9,CASSGDRDSGYTF
.,.,TRBV5-1,CARTPGGVSTEAFF
.,.,TRBV10-3,CAISEERSYGYTF
.,TRBD1,TRBV18,CASSPTGDYGYTF
.,.,TRBV11-3,CASTVNEQFF
.,.,TRBV6-5,CASTLRNAGELFF
.,TRBD2,TRBV7-9,CASSPTSGSGIRKTQYF
.,TRBD2,TRBV27,CARTPRLAGDPYEQYF
.,TRBD2,TRBV9,CASSEGGLAGEYEQYF
.,TRBD1,TRBV6-6,CASSYIPGGDYGYTF
.,.,TRBV27,CASSLLPLAGRTYEQYF
.,.,TRBV10-2,CATARFLDDQETQYF
.,TRBD2,TRBV6-1,CASSESWTSDTYEQYF
.,TRBD1,TRBV3-1/TRBV3-2,CASSLGQYSSEQYF
.,.,TRBV7-9,CASSLFLRGSNEQFF
.,TRBD1,TRBV5-1,CASSYPDRVGNEQFF
.,.,TRBV5-1,CASSSSSEQYF
.,TRBD2,TRBV3-1/TRBV3-2,CASSQDISGRAGGYEQYF
.,.,TRBV2,CASSAGTYSYEQYF